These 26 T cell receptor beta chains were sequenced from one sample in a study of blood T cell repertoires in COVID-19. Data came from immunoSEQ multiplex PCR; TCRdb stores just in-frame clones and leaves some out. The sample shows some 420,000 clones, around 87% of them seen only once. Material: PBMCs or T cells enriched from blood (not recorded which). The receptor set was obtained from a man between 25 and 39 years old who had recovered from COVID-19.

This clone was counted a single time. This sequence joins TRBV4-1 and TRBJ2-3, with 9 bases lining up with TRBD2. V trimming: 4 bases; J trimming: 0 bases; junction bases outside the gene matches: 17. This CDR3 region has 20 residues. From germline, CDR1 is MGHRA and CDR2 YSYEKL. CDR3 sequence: CASSPSLANSGSPSTDTQYF. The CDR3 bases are TGCGCCAGCAGCCCAAGTCTAGCGAATAGCGGGAGCCCCAGCACAGATACGCAGTATTTT.

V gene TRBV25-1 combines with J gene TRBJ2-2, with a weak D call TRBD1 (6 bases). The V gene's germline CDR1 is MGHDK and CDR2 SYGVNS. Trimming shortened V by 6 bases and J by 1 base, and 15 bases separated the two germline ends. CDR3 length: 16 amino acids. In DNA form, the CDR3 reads TGTGCCAGCAGGGAGGTATCGACAGGGAACACCGGGGAGCTGTTTTTT. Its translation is CASREVSTGNTGELFF.

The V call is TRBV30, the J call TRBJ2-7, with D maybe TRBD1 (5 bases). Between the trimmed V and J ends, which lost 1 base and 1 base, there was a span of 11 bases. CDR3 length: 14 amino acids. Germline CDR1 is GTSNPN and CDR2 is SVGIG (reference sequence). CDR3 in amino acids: CAWSGTYGSYEQYF. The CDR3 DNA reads TGTGCCTGGAGTGGGACATACGGATCCTACGAGCAGTACTTC.

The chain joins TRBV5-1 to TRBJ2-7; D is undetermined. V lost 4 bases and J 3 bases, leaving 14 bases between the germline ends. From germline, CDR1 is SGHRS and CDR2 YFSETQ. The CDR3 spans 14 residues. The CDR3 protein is CASSERNSFYEQYF. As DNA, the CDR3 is TGCGCCAGCAGCGAGAGAAACAGTTTCTACGAGCAGTACTTC.

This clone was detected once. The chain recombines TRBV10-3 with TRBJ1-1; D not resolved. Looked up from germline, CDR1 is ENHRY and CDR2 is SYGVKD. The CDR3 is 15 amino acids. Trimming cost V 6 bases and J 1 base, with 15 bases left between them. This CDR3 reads CAISEGDAGNTEAFF. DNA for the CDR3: TGTGCCATCAGCGAAGGAGACGCGGGGAACACTGAAGCTTTCTTT.

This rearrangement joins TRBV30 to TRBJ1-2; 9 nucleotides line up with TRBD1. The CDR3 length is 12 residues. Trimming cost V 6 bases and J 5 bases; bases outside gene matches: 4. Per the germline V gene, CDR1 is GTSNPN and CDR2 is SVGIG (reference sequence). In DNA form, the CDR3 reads TGTGCCTGCCCCGGGACAGGGTATGGCTACACCTTC. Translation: CACPGTGYGYTF.

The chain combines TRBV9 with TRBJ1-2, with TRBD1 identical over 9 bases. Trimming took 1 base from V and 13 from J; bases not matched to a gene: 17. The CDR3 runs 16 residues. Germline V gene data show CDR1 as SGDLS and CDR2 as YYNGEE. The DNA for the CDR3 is TGTGCCAGCAGCGTATCCCCCTCCTCCGGGACAGGGTTTTCCACCTTC. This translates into CASSVSPSSGTGFSTF. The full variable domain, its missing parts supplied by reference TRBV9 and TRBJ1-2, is DSGVTQTPKHLITATGQRVTLRCSPRSGDLSVYWYQQSLDQGLQFLIQYYNGEERAKGNILERFSAQQFPDLHSELNLSSLELGDSALYFCASSVSPSSGTGFSTFGSGTRLTVV.

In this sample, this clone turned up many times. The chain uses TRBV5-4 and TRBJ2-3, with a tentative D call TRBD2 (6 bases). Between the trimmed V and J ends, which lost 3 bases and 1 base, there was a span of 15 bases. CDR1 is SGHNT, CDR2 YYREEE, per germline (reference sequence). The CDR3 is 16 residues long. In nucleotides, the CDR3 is TGTGCCAGCAGCTGGGGGGTGGCAGCGGGCACAGATACGCAGTATTTT. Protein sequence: CASSWGVAAGTDTQYF. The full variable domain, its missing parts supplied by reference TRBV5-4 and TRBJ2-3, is ETGVTQSPTHLIKTRGQQVTLRCSSQSGHNTVSWYQQALGQGPQFIFQYYREEENGRGNFPPRFSGLQFPNYSSELNVNALELDDSALYLCASSWGVAAGTDTQYFGPGTRLTVL.

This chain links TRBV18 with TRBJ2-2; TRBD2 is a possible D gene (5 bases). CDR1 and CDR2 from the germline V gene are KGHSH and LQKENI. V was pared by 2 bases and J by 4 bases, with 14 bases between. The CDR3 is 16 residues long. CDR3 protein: CASSPRISEGTGELFF. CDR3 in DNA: TGTGCCAGCTCACCAAGGATTAGCGAGGGCACCGGGGAGCTGTTTTTT. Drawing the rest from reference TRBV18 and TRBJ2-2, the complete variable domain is NAGVMQNPRHLVRRRGQEARLRCSPMKGHSHVYWYRQLPEEGLKFMVYLQKENIIDESGMPKERFSAEFPKEGPSILRIQQVVRGDSAAYFCASSPRISEGTGELFFGEGSRLTVL.

The CDR3, as DNA: TGTGCCAGCAGAACCGGGACAGGGGGTATGCACGAGCAGTACTTC. This gives the protein CASRTGTGGMHEQYF. V usage is TRBV5-6 and J usage is TRBJ2-7; TRBD1 agrees at 11 bases. The germline gives CDR1 SGHDT, CDR2 YYEEEE. CDR3 size: 15 residues. The trim removed 5 bases at V and 5 bases at J, leaving 9 bases unmatched.

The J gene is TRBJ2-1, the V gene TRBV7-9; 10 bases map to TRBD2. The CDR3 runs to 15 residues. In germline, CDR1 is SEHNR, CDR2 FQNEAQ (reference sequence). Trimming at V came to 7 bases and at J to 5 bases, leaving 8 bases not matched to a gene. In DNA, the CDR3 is TGTGCCAGCACCCAGATTAGCGGGAGGAACAATGAGCAGTTCTTC. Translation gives CASTQISGRNNEQFF.

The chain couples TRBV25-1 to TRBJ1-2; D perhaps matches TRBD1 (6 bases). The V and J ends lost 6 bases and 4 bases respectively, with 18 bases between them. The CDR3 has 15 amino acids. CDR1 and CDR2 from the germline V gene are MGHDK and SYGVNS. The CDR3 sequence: CASSDPGGAFYGYTF. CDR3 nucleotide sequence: TGTGCCAGCAGCGACCCGGGGGGGGCCTTCTATGGCTACACCTTC.

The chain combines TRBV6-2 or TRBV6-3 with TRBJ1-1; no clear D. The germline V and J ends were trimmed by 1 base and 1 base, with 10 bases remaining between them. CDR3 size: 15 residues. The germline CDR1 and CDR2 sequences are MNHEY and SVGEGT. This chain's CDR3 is CASSYFTAENTEAFF. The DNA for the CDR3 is TGTGCCAGCAGTTACTTTACAGCCGAGAACACTGAAGCTTTCTTT.

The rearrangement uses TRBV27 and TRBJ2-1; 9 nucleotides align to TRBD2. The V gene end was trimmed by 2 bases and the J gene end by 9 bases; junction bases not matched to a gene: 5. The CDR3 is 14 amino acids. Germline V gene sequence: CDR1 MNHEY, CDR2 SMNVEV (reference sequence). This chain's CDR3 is CASSLGVLAGEQFF. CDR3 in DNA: TGTGCCAGCAGTTTAGGGGTACTAGCGGGTGAGCAGTTCTTC.

This CDR3 reads CSVMTGEDYEQYF. The CDR3 nucleotides read TGCAGCGTTATGACAGGGGAAGACTACGAGCAGTACTTC. The rearrangement joins TRBV29-1 to TRBJ2-7; 8 bases agree with TRBD1. The CDR3 consists of 13 residues. The V gene end was trimmed by 5 bases and the J gene end by 3 bases; junction bases not matched to a gene: 6. Germline assignment: CDR1 SQVTM and CDR2 ANQGSEA.

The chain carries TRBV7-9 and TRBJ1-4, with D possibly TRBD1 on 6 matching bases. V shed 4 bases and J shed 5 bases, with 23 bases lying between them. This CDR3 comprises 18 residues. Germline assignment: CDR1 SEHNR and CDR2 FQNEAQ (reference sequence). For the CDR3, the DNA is TGTGCCAGCAGCTCCACCATCATACAGGGCCGGTCAAATGAAAAACTGTTTTTT. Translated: CASSSTIIQGRSNEKLFF.

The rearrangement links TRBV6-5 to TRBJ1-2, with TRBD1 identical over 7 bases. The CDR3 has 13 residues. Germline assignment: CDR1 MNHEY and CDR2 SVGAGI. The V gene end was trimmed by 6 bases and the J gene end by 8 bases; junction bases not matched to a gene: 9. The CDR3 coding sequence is TGTGCCAGCAGCTCCCGGGACAGCCCGGGCTACACCTTC. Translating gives CASSSRDSPGYTF.

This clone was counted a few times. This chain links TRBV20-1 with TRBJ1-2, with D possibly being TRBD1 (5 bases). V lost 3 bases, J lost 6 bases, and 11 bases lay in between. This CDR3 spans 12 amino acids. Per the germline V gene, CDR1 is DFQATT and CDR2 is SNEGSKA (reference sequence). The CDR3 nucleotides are TGCAGTGCTAGTACCGGGACTGATGGCTACACCTTC. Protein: CSASTGTDGYTF.

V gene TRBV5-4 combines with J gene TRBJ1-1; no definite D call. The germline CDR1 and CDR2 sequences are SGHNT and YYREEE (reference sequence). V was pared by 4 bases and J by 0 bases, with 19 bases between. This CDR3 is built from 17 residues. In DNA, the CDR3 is TGTGCCAGCAGCCCGATGGTGGCCAGCGATTTGAACACTGAAGCTTTCTTT. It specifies CASSPMVASDLNTEAFF. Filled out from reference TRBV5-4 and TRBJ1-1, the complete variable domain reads ETGVTQSPTHLIKTRGQQVTLRCSSQSGHNTVSWYQQALGQGPQFIFQYYREEENGRGNFPPRFSGLQFPNYSSELNVNALELDDSALYLCASSPMVASDLNTEAFFGQGTRLTVV.

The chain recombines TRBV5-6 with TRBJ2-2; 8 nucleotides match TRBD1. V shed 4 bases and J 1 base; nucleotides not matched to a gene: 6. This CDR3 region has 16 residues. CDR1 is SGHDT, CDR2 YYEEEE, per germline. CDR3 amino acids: CASSQLGQENTGELFF. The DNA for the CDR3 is TGTGCCAGCAGCCAACTGGGACAGGAGAACACCGGGGAGCTGTTTTTT.

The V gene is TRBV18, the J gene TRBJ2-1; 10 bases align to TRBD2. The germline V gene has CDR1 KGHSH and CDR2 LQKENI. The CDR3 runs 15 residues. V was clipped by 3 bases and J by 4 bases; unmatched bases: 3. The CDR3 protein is CASSPTSGLYNEQFF. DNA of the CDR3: TGTGCCAGCTCACCGACTAGCGGGTTGTACAATGAGCAGTTCTTC.

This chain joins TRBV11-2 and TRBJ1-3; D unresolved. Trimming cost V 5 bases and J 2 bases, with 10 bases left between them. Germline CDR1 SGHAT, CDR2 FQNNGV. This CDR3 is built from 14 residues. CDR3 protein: CASSILQAGNTIYF. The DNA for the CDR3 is TGTGCCAGCAGCATACTGCAGGCTGGAAACACCATATATTTT.

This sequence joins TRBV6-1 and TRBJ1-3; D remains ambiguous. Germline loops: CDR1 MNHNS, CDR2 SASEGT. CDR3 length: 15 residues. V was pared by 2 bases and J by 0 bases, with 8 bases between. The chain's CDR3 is CASSENANSGNTIYF. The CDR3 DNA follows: TGTGCCAGCAGTGAAAACGCGAACTCTGGAAACACCATATATTTT.

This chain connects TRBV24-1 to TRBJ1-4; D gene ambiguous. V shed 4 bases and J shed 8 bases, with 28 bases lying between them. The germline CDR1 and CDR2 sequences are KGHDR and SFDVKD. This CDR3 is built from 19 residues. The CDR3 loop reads CATSDNKHPTGRPGEKLFF. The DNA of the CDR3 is TGTGCCACCAGTGACAACAAACACCCAACCGGGAGACCGGGCGAAAAACTGTTTTTT.

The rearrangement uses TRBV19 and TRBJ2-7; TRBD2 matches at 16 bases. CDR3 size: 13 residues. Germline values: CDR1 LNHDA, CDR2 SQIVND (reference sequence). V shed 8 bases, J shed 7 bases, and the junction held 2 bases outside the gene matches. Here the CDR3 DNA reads TGTGCCAGTGGGGGACTAGCGGGAGGGGAGCAGTACTTC. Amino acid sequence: CASGGLAGGEQYF. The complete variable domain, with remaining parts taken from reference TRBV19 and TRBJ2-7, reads DGGITQSPKYLFRKEGQNVTLSCEQNLNHDAMYWYRQDPGQGLRLIYYSQIVNDFQKGDIAEGYSVSREKKESFPLTVTSAQKNPTAFYLCASGGLAGGEQYFGPGTRLTVT.

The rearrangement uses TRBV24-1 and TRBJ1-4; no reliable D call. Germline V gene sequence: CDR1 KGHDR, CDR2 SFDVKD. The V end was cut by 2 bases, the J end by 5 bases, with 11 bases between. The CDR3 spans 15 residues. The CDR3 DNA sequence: TGTGCCACCAGTGATTCGATGGTTACAAATGAAAAACTGTTTTTT. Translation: CATSDSMVTNEKLFF.